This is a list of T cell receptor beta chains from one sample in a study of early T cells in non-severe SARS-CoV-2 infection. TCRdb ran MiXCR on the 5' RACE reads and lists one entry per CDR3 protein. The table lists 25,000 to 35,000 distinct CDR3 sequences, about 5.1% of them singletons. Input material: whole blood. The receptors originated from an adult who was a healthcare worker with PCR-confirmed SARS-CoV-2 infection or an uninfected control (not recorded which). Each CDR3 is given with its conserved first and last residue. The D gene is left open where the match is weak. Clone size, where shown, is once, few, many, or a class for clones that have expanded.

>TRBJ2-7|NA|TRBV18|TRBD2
CASSELLAGTYEQYF
TGTGCCAGCTCAGAACTACTAGCGGGCACCTACGAGCAGTACTTC
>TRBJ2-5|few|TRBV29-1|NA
CSVGAGQETQYF
TGCAGCGTTGGAGCGGGCCAAGAGACCCAGTACTTC
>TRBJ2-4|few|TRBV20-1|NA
CSPEGKNIQYF
TGCAGTCCCGAAGGGAAAAACATTCAGTACTTC
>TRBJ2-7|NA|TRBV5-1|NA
CASSQGRAYEQYF
TGCGCCAGCAGCCAGGGGAGGGCCTACGAGCAGTACTTC
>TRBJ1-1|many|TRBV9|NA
CASSPYLRNTEAFF
TGTGCCAGCAGCCCCTATCTTAGGAACACTGAAGCTTTCTTT
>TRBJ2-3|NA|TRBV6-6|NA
CASSSPGGRWDTQYF
TGTGCCAGCAGTTCCCCGGGGGGCCGATGGGATACGCAGTATTTT
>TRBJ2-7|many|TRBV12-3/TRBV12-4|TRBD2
CASSLLGAGGREQYF
TGTGCCAGCAGTTTACTCGGAGCGGGAGGGCGCGAGCAGTACTTC
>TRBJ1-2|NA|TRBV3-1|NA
CASSQEGDGYTF
TGTGCCAGCAGCCAAGAGGGGGATGGCTACACCTTC
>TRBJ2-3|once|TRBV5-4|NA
CASSLLTDTQYF
TGTGCCAGCAGCTTATTGACAGATACGCAGTATTTT
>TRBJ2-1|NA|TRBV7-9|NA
CASSAAGGNEQFF
TGTGCCAGCAGTGCGGCAGGAGGCAATGAGCAGTTCTTC
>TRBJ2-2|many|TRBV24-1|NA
CATSDLNGNTGELFF
TGTGCCACCAGTGATTTGAACGGAAACACCGGGGAGCTGTTTTTT
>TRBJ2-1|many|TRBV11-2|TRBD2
CASSPLGLAGLNEQFF
TGTGCCAGCAGCCCATTGGGACTAGCGGGTTTGAATGAGCAGTTCTTC
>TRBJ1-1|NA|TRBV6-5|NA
CASSYSIAQGLNTEAFF
TGTGCCAGCAGTTACTCGATCGCGCAGGGACTGAACACTGAAGCTTTCTTT
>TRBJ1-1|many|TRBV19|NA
CASSDPTSNTEAFF
TGTGCCAGTAGTGACCCGACATCAAACACTGAAGCTTTCTTT
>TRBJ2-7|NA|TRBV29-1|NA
CSVDPRVRGLHEQYF
TGCAGCGTGGACCCAAGGGTGCGGGGCTTACACGAGCAGTACTTC
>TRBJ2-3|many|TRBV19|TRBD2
CASSSGGATDTQYF
TGTGCCAGTAGTAGCGGGGGGGCGACAGATACGCAGTATTTT
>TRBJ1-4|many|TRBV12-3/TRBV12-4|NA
CASSSRDAEGEKLFF
TGTGCCAGCAGTTCCCGGGACGCTGAGGGAGAAAAACTGTTTTTT
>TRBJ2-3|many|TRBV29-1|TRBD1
CSVDRGTDTQYF
TGCAGCGTGGACAGGGGCACAGATACGCAGTATTTT
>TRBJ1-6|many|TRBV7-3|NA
CASSSKRDSPLHF
TGTGCCAGCAGCTCGAAAAGGGATTCACCCCTCCACTTT
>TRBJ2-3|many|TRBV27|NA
CASSWGVQTDTQYF
TGTGCCAGCAGTTGGGGGGTCCAGACAGATACGCAGTATTTT